A selection of T cell receptor beta chains follows, all from one sample in a study of T cell responses to AZD1222 COVID-19 vaccine. The repertoire was sequenced with immunoSEQ multiplex PCR; TCRdb's copy has only in-frame clones and lacks some. Among roughly 120,000 clones listed, over 85% were seen once. Sequencing used peripheral blood, obtained 28 days after the second AZD1222 dose. The receptors originated from an adult who received the AZD1222 COVID-19 vaccine. Both conserved end residues are part of each CDR3. D genes are given only for firm matches. Clone size is shown for a subset of rows, as once, few, many or a class of expanded clone.

D gene,clone size,V gene,J gene,CDR3 protein,CDR3 DNA
-,-,TRBV9,TRBJ2-1,CASSAAVLSYNEQFF,TGTGCCAGCAGCGCAGCGGTCCTCTCCTACAATGAGCAGTTCTTC
TRBD1,-,TRBV23-1,TRBJ2-2,CASSQKGQGLCTGELFF,TGCGCCAGCAGTCAAAAGGGACAGGGGTTGTGCACCGGGGAGCTGTTTTTT
-,once,TRBV6-5,TRBJ2-2,CASSYSTGRAGELFF,TGTGCCAGCAGTTACTCGACAGGGAGGGCCGGGGAGCTGTTTTTT
-,-,TRBV7-9,TRBJ2-2,CASSLAEGGELFF,TGTGCCAGCAGCTTAGCGGAAGGCGGGGAGCTGTTTTTT
-,-,TRBV6-6,TRBJ1-5,CASSYRGGASNQPQHF,TGTGCCAGCAGTTATAGGGGGGGCGCGAGCAATCAGCCCCAGCATTTT
-,once,TRBV24-1,TRBJ1-4,CATSDARQSNEKLFF,TGTGCCACCAGTGATGCTCGGCAGAGTAATGAAAAACTGTTTTTT
-,-,TRBV12-3/TRBV12-4,TRBJ1-3,CASSPSGDTIYF,TGTGCCAGCAGTCCGAGTGGGGACACCATATATTTT
-,-,TRBV18,TRBJ2-3,CASGEGRGTDTQYF,TGTGCCAGCGGAGAGGGACGGGGCACAGATACGCAGTATTTT
-,-,TRBV7-9,TRBJ1-4,CASSLSDTNEKLFF,TGTGCCAGCAGCTTATCCGACACTAATGAAAAACTGTTTTTT
TRBD2,-,TRBV2,TRBJ2-7,CASSDIRGDEQYF,TGTGCCAGCAGTGACATCCGGGGGGACGAGCAGTACTTC
-,-,TRBV19,TRBJ1-1,CASSTQGWKNTEAFF,TGTGCCAGTAGTACGCAGGGCTGGAAGAACACTGAAGCTTTCTTT
TRBD2,-,TRBV7-2,TRBJ2-5,CASSLGASGGQTQYF,TGTGCCAGCAGCTTAGGGGCTAGCGGGGGTCAGACCCAGTACTTC
TRBD1,once,TRBV7-6,TRBJ1-2,CASSPNRGPDYGYTF,TGTGCCAGCAGTCCTAACAGGGGGCCGGACTATGGCTACACCTTC
-,-,TRBV19,TRBJ1-4,CASSIGTREKLFF,TGTGCCAGTAGTATAGGGACGCGGGAAAAACTGTTTTTT
-,once,TRBV19,TRBJ1-1,CASRPQGRNTEAFF,TGTGCCAGTAGACCACAGGGTAGGAACACTGAAGCTTTCTTT
TRBD1,-,TRBV27,TRBJ1-2,CASSWGTGGNYGYTF,TGTGCCAGCAGTTGGGGGACAGGGGGTAACTATGGCTACACCTTC
-,-,TRBV2,TRBJ2-5,CASSEQNSETQYF,TGTGCCAGCAGCGAACAGAACTCGGAGACCCAGTACTTC
-,-,TRBV10-3,TRBJ2-7,CAIRETSYEQYF,TGTGCCATCAGGGAGACCTCCTACGAGCAGTACTTC
-,-,TRBV27,TRBJ1-5,CASSLGYSNQPQHF,TGTGCCAGCAGTTTGGGGTATAGCAATCAGCCCCAGCATTTT
-,-,TRBV18,TRBJ1-1,CASSPTGDSRAFF,TGTGCCAGCTCACCAACCGGGGACTCGAGGGCTTTCTTT
-,few,TRBV6-1,TRBJ1-5,CASSEGAAGDFYQPQHF,TGTGCCAGCAGTGAAGGGGCGGCAGGGGACTTTTATCAGCCCCAGCATTTT
TRBD1,-,TRBV6-5,TRBJ2-7,CASRLTGALYEQYF,TGTGCCAGCAGATTGACAGGGGCGCTTTACGAGCAGTACTTC
-,-,TRBV7-2,TRBJ2-7,CASSLAGVYEQYF,TGTGCCAGCAGCTTAGCGGGGGTTTACGAGCAGTACTTC
-,-,TRBV12-3/TRBV12-4,TRBJ1-3,CASSWTGGDTIYF,TGTGCCAGCAGTTGGACGGGAGGAGACACCATATATTTT